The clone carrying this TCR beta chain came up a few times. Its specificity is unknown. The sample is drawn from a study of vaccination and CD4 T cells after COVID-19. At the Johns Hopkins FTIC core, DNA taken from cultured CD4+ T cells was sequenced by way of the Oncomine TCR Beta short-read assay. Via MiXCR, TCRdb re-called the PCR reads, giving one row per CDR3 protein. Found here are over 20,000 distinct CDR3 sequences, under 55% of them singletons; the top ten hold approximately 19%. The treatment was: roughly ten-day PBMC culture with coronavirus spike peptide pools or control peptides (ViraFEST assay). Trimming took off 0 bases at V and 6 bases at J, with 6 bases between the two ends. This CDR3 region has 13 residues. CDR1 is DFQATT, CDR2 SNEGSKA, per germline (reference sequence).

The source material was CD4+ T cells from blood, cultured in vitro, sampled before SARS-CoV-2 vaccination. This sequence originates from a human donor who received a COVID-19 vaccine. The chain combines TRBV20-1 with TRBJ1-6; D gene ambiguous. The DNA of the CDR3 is TGCAGTGCTAGAGATGATTTTAATTCACCCCTCCACTTT. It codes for CSARDDFNSPLHF.